This TCR beta chain was obtained from a study of blood T cell repertoires in COVID-19. Study overall: COVID-19 samples, acute and convalescent, were from the United States, Italy and Spain.

This study enrolled people aged roughly 18 to 89 from under 25 US geographic areas. Participant reports of clinical history set cohort assignment. Unmatched junction bases numbered 6, after V lost 3 bases and J lost 6 bases. Germline V CDR1 and CDR2: SGDLS, YYNGEE. The CDR3 extends over 13 amino acids. Under the authors' procedure: Counts of nucleated cells, estimated from reference gene primer amplification, were obtained. The table came from immunoSEQ multiplex PCR; TCRdb's copy has only in-frame clones and leaves some out. V and J calls and clone size follow that table, whereas D and trimming were derived from the DNA. Among some 200,000 clones, 78% were seen once, and the ten largest hold 17%.

The material sequenced was PBMCs or T cells enriched from blood (not recorded which). This chain connects TRBV9 to TRBJ2-7, with 7 bases fitting TRBD2. The source of this sequence is a woman aged 45 to 65 who had recovered from COVID-19. The CDR3 sequence is CASSGGGTAEQYF. CDR3 in DNA: TGTGCCAGCAGCGGGGGGGGGACCGCCGAGCAGTACTTC.